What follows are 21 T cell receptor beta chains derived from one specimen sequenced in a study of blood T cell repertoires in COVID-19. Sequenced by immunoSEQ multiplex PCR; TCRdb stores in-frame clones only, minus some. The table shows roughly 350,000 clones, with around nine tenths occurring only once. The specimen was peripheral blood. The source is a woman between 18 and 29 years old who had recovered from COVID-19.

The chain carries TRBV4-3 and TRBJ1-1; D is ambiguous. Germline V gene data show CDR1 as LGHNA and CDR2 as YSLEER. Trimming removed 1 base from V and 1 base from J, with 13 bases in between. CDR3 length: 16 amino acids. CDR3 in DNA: TGCGCCAGCAGCCAAGGCCTCGGAGGCGGGAACACTGAAGCTTTCTTT. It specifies CASSQGLGGGNTEAFF.

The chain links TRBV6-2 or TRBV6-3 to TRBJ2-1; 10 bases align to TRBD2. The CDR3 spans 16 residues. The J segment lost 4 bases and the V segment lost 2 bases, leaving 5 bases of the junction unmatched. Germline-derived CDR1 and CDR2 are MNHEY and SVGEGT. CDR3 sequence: CASSYGGLAAYNEQFF. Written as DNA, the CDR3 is TGTGCCAGCAGTTACGGCGGACTAGCGGCATACAATGAGCAGTTCTTC.

The CDR3 sequence: CASSYPLAGGPVDTQYF. CDR3 nucleotide sequence: TGTGCCAGCAGCTACCCCTTAGCGGGAGGGCCGGTAGATACGCAGTATTTT. The chain links TRBV7-2 to TRBJ2-3; TRBD2 matches at 11 bases. Germline V gene data show CDR1 as SGHTA and CDR2 as FQGNSA. With 4 bases clipped from V and 5 bases from J, the junction kept 11 bases outside the gene matches. CDR3 size: 17 residues.

CDR3 nucleotide sequence: TGTGCCAGCTCACCCCGACTAGCGGGAGGTGGCACAGATACGCAGTATTTT. Protein product: CASSPRLAGGGTDTQYF. This chain links TRBV18 with TRBJ2-3; 13 bases are a match to TRBD2. V lost 3 bases and J lost 1; bases outside the gene matches: 4. Germline loops: CDR1 KGHSH, CDR2 LQKENI. The CDR3 loop spans 17 amino acids.

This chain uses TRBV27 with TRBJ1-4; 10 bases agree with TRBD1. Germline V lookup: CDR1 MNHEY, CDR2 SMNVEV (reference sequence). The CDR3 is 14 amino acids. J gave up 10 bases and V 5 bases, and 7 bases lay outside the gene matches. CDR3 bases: TGTGCCAGCAGTCCGGGACAGGGGTTAGGAAAACTGTTTTTT. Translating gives CASSPGQGLGKLFF.

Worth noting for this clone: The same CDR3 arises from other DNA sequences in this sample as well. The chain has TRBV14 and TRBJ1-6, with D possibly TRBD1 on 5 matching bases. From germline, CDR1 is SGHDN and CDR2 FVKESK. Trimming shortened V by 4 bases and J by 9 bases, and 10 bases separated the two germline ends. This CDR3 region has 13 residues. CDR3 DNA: TGTGCCAGCAGCCCAAGACAGCTTTCACCCCTCCACTTT. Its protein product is CASSPRQLSPLHF.

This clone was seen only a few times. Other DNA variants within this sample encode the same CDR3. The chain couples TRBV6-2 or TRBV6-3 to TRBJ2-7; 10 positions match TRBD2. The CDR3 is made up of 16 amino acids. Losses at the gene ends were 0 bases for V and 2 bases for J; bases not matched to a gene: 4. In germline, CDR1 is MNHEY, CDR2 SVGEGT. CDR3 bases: TGTGCCAGCAGTTACTCTCGGACTAGCGGAGCCTACGAGCAGTACGTC. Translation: CASSYSRTSGAYEQYV.

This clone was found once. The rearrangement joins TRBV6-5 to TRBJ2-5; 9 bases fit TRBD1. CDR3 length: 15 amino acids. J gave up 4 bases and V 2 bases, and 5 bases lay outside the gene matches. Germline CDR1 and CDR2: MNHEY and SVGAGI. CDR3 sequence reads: CASSYRDRERETQYF. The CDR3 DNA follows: TGTGCCAGCAGTTACCGGGACAGGGAGAGAGAGACCCAGTACTTC.

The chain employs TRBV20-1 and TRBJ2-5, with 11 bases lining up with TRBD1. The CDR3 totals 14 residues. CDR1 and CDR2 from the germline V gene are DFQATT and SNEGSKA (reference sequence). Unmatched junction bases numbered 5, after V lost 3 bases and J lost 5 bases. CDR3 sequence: CSASRTGGVETQYF. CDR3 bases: TGCAGTGCTAGTCGGACAGGGGGCGTGGAGACCCAGTACTTC.

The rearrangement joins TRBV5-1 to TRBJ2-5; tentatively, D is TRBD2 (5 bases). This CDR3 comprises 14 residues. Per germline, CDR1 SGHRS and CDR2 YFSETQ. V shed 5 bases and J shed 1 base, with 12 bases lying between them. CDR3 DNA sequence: TGCGCCAGCAGTAGGGTGGAGGTCCAAGAGACCCAGTACTTC. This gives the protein CASSRVEVQETQYF.

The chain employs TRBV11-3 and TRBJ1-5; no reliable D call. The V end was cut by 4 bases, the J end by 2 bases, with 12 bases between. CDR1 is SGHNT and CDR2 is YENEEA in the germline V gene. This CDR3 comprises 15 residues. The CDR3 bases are TGTGCCAGCAGCTCCACCCTTCCAGGCAATCAGCCCCAGCATTTT. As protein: CASSSTLPGNQPQHF.

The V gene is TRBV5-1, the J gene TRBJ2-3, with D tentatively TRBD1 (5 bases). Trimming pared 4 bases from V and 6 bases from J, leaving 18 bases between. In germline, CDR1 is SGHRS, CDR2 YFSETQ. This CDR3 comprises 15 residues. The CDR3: CASSLQEGKRDTQYF. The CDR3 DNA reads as TGCGCCAGCAGCCTACAGGAAGGGAAAAGGGATACGCAGTATTTT.

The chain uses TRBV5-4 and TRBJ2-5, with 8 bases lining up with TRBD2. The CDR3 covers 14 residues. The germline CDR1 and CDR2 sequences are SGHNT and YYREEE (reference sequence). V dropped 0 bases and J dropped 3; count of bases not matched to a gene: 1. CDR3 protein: CASSLELAEETQYF. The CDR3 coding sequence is TGTGCCAGCAGCTTGGAACTAGCGGAAGAGACCCAGTACTTC.

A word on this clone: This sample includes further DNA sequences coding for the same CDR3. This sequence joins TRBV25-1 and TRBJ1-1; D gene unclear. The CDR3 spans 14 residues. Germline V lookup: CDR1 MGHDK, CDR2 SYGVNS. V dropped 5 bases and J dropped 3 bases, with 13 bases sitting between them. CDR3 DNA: TGTGCCAGCAGTCCTCACGGGAGTGACACTGAAGCTTTCTTT. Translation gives CASSPHGSDTEAFF.

The CDR3 spells CASSLGQVGSPQHF. The CDR3 DNA reads as TGTGCCAGCAGCTTGGGGCAGGTAGGCTCGCCCCAGCATTTT. The V and J genes are TRBV11-3 and TRBJ1-5, with D tentatively TRBD1 (5 bases). The CDR3 runs to 14 residues. CDR1 SGHNT and CDR2 YENEEA come from the germline V gene. Deletions cut 3 bases from V and 9 bases from J, with 15 bases between.

For the CDR3, the DNA is TGTGCCAGCAGCTTAGGGGTTAGCTATACAGATACGCAGTATTTT. It specifies CASSLGVSYTDTQYF. The gene calls are TRBV11-3 and TRBJ2-3; D not certain. The CDR3 loop spans 15 amino acids. V shed 1 base and J shed 3 bases, with 11 bases lying between them. CDR1 and CDR2 (germline): SGHNT, YENEEA.

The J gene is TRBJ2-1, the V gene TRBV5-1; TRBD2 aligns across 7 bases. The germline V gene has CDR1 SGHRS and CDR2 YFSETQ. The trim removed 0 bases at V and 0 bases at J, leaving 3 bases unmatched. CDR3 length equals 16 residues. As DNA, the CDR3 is TGCGCCAGCAGCTTGGAGCCGGGAGGCTCCTACAATGAGCAGTTCTTC. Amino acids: CASSLEPGGSYNEQFF. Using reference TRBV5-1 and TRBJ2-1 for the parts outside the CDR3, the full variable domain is KAGVTQTPRYLIKTRGQQVTLSCSPISGHRSVSWYQQTPGQGLQFLFEYFSETQRNKGNFPGRFSGRQFSNSRSEMNVSTLELGDSALYLCASSLEPGGSYNEQFFGPGTRLTVL.

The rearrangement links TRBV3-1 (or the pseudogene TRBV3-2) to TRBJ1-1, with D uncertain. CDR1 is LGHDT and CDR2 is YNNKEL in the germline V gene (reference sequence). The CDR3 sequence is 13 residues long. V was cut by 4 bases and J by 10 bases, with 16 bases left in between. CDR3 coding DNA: TGTGCCAGCAGCCTCAAGGGAGGGCTGGCAGCTTTCTTT. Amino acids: CASSLKGGLAAFF.

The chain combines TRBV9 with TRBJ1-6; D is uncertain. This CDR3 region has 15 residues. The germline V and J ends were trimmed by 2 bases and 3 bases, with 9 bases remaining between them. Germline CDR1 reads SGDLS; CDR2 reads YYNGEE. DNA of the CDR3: TGTGCCAGCAGCGTCGCGGGGAACTATAATTCACCCCTCCACTTT. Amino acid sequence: CASSVAGNYNSPLHF.

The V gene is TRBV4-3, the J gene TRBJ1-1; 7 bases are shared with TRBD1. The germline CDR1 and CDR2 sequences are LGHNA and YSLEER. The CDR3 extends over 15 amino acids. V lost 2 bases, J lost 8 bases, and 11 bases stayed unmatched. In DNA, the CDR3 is TGCGCCAGCAGCCAAACCGACGACAGGGACCAAGAAGCTTTCTTT. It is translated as CASSQTDDRDQEAFF.

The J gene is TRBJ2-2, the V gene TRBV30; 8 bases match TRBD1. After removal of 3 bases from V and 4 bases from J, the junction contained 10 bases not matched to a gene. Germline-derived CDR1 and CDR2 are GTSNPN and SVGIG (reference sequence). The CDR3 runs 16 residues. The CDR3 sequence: CAWSGGTGWATGELFF. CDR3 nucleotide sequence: TGTGCCTGGAGCGGAGGGACAGGTTGGGCCACCGGGGAGCTGTTTTTT.